This T cell receptor beta chain originates from a study of T-cell reconstitution after alpha-beta-depleted transplantation in children. The CDR3 has 15 residues. Germline V gene data show CDR1 as LGHDT and CDR2 as YNNKEL (reference sequence). V lost 4 bases and J 0 bases, leaving 11 bases between the germline ends. The TCRbeta library incorporated unique molecular identifiers. TCRdb re-analysed the PCR reads in MiXCR, keeping a single row per CDR3 protein. The data hold just under 550,000 distinct CDR3 sequences, with 18% observed a single time. This TCR was recovered from a human donor who donated a stem cell graft to a child with acute lymphoblastic leukemia. Sequencing used PBMCs from the stem cell graft donor, obtained from the stem cell graft. The chain combines TRBV3-1 with TRBJ2-3, with D possibly being TRBD1 (6 bases). The CDR3: CASSRRGGSTDTQYF. The CDR3 DNA reads TGTGCCAGCAGCCGGAGAGGGGGAAGCACAGATACGCAGTATTTT.